This is a list of T cell receptor beta chains from one sample in a study of blood T cell repertoires in COVID-19. Sequencing used immunoSEQ multiplex PCR; TCRdb keeps in-frame clones, though not all of them. Of about 68,000 clones in the sample, 80% to 90% were seen once. Sequencing was done on a sample of peripheral blood. Source of these receptors: a human donor in a cohort sampled during active COVID-19. The conserved cysteine and the conserved F or W are not part of the CDR3 here.

>11|TRBJ1-3|TRBV6-1
ASSEIAGNTIY
>11|TRBJ1-1|TRBV27
ASSMLANTEAF
>12|TRBJ2-7|TRBV7-2
ASSAQGGTYEQY
>16|TRBJ2-3|TRBV28
ASSFSRRGRPTTDTQY
>13|TRBJ1-4|TRBV10-3
AISAGVAGNEKLF
>13|TRBJ2-7|TRBV11-2
ASSFGDRSSYEQY
>14|TRBJ2-5|TRBV5-4
ASSLGAGGGQETQY
>11|TRBJ2-3|TRBV19
ASTRGAGGTQY
>9|TRBJ2-5|TRBV6-5
ASAIQETQY
>11|TRBJ1-6|TRBV19
ASSIQQDSPLH
>11|TRBJ1-2|TRBV11-2
ASSHQDNYGYT
>13|TRBJ2-1|TRBV5-4
ASTLSAGDHNEQF
>14|TRBJ2-3|TRBV11-3
ASSLGWGPDTDTQY
>14|TRBJ1-4|TRBV4-2
ASSQGQGNLNEKLF
>12|TRBJ2-7|TRBV6-5
ASSYGGIGGEQY